What follows is one T cell receptor (beta chain) and its context. Clones were read by immunoSEQ multiplex PCR, and TCRdb kept only the in-frame ones, dropping some. The sample has about 280,000 clones, more than 70% seen once; the top ten hold around 2%. The sample is drawn from a study of blood T cell repertoires in COVID-19. Trimming took 5 bases from V and 0 from J, leaving 11 bases between them. There are 15 residues in the CDR3. Germline CDR1 LGHNT, CDR2 FRNRAP. Specimen: PBMCs or T cells enriched from blood (not recorded which). This receptor was identified in a woman aged 55-69 years in a cohort exposed to, infected with or recovered from COVID-19 (not recorded which). V is TRBV12-5 and J is TRBJ2-1, with D maybe TRBD1 (6 bases). CDR3 sequence: CASGPDSSSYNEQFF. CDR3 in DNA: TGTGCTAGTGGTCCGGACAGCAGCTCCTACAATGAGCAGTTCTTC.